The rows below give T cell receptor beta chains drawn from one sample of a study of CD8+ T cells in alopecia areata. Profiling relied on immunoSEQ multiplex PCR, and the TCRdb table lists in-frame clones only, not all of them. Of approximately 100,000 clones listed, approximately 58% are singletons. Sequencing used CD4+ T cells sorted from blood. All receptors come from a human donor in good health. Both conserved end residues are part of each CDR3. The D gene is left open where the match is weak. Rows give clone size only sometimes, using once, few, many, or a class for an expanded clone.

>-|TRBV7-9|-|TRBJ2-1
TGTGCCAGCAGCCAGAACGTGGGGTATGAGCAGTTCTTC
CASSQNVGYEQFF
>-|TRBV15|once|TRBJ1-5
TGTGCCACCAGCAGAGACCGGAGCAATCAGCCCCAGCATTTT
CATSRDRSNQPQHF
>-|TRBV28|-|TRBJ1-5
TGTGCCAGCAGTTTACCCCCAGGGGGCAATCAGCCCCAGCATTTT
CASSLPPGGNQPQHF
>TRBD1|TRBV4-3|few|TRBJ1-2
TGCGCCAGCAGCCAAGGACAGGGGGCTGTCTATGGCTACACCTTC
CASSQGQGAVYGYTF
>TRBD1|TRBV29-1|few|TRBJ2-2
TGCAGCGTTGCGGGACAGGGGACCACGGCCGGGGAGCTGTTTTTT
CSVAGQGTTAGELFF
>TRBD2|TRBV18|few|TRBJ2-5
TGTGCCAGCTCACCGGGACTAGCGAAAGAGACCCAGTACTTC
CASSPGLAKETQYF
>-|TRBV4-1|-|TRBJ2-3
TGCGCCAGCAGCCAAGGATTAGCCACGACAACCGCTACGAAGAATACGCAGTATTTT
CASSQGLATTTATKNTQYF
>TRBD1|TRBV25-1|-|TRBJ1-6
TGTGCCAGCAGTTCGTGGACAGGAATACCTTCACCCCTCCACTTT
CASSSWTGIPSPLHF
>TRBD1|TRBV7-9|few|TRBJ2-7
TGTGCCAGCAGCTTAGAGACAGGGAACTACGAGCAGTACTTC
CASSLETGNYEQYF
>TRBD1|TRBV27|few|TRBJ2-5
TGTGCCAGCAGCCCCGACAGGGGGCTCCCACAAGAGACCCAGTACTTC
CASSPDRGLPQETQYF
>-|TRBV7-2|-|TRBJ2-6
TGTGCCAGCAGGGGGGCGGCTAGTGGGGCCAACGTCCTGACTTTC
CASRGAASGANVLTF
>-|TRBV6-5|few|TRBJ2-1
TGTGCCAGCAGTACGAGGAGCTCCTACAATGAGCAGTTCTTC
CASSTRSSYNEQFF
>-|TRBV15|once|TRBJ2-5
TGTGCCACCAGCAGAGACAGGGCCCAAGAGACCCAGTACTTC
CATSRDRAQETQYF
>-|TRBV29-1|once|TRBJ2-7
TGCAGCGCGCAGGGAGAGGGCTACGAGCAGTACTTC
CSAQGEGYEQYF
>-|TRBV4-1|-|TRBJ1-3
TGCGCCAGCAGCCAAGAGGTTGGGAGCCTCTCTGGAAACACCATATATTTT
CASSQEVGSLSGNTIYF
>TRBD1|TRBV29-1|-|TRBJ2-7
TGCAGCGTTGGGGAGGACAGGGGAGCCTACGAGCAGTACTTC
CSVGEDRGAYEQYF
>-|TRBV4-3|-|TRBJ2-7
TGCGCCAGCAGCCCGCCCGACAGAGACGAGCAGTACTTC
CASSPPDRDEQYF
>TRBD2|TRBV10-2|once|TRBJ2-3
TGCGCCAGCAGGACTAGCAGCACAGATACGCAGTATTTT
CASRTSSTDTQYF
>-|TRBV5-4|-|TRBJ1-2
TGTGCCAGCAGCTTGGTTTCCGGGAATGGCTACACCTTC
CASSLVSGNGYTF
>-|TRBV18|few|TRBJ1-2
TGTGCCAGCTCACCACAGAGAGGTAATCCTCGAGCTAACTATGGCTACACCTTC
CASSPQRGNPRANYGYTF
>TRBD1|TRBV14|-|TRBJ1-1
TGTGCCAGCAGCCCACAATCCAGGGGGCTAAGAACTGAAGCTTTCTTT
CASSPQSRGLRTEAFF
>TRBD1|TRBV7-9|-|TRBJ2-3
TGTGCCAGCATGGGACAGGGCTTGTTCACAGATACGCAGTATTTT
CASMGQGLFTDTQYF
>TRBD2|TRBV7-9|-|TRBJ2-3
TGTGCCAGCAGCGATGCCGGGACTAGCGGGGGGTCAGATACGCAGTATTTT
CASSDAGTSGGSDTQYF
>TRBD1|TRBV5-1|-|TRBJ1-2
TGCGCCAGCAGCTTGGACCTCGGGACAGTCTATGGCTACACCTTC
CASSLDLGTVYGYTF
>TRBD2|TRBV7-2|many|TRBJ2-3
TGTGCCAGCAGCTTCCTAGCGGGGGGAGGTAGGGCAGATACGCAGTATTTT
CASSFLAGGGRADTQYF
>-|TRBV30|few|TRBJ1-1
TGTGCCTGGAGTCCCGGACGGTCGAACACTGAAGCTTTCTTT
CAWSPGRSNTEAFF
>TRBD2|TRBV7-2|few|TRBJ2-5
TGTGCCAGCAGCTCGGGACTAGCGGGGGGGCAAGAGACCCAGTACTTC
CASSSGLAGGQETQYF
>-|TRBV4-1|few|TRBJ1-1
TGCGCCAGCAGCCTCCGAGGGGGGACTGAAGCTTTCTTT
CASSLRGGTEAFF
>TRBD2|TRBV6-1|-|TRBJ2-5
TGTGCCAGCAGTGATAGGACTAGGGGTGAGACCCAGTACTTC
CASSDRTRGETQYF
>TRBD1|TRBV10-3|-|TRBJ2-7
TGTGCCATCAGTGAGGGACAGGGGAGCTACGAGCAGTACTTC
CAISEGQGSYEQYF
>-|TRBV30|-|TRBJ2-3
TGTGCCTGGAGTGTACCCGCAGATACGCAGTATTTT
CAWSVPADTQYF
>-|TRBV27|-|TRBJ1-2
TGTGCCAGCAGCTCTCAGGTTTCCGGTGGCTACACCTTC
CASSSQVSGGYTF
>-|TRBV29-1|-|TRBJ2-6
TGCAGCGCCCGACTCTCTGGGGCCAACGTCCTGACTTTC
CSARLSGANVLTF
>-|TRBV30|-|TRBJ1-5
TGTGCCTGGAGTAAGTCCCAGTACAATCAGCCCCAGCATTTT
CAWSKSQYNQPQHF
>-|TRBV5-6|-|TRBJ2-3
TGTGCCAGCAGCCCTAGGACGTCCACAGATACGCAGTATTTT
CASSPRTSTDTQYF
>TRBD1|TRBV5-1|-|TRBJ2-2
TGCGCCAGCACCGTGGGACAGGCGAACACCGGGGAGCTGTTTTTT
CASTVGQANTGELFF
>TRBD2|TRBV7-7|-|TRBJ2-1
TGTGCTAGCAGCTTCAGCAGCGGGGGGTACAATGAGCAGTTCTTC
CASSFSSGGYNEQFF